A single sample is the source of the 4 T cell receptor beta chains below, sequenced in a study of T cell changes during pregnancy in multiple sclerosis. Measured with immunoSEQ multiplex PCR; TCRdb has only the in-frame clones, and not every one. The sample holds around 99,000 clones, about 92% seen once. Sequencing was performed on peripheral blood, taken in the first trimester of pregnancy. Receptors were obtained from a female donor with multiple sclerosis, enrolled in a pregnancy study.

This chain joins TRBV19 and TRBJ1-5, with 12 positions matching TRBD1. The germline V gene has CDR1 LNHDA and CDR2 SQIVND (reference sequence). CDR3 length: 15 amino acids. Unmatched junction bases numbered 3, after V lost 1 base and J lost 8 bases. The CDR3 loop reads CASSIGGQGAKPQHF. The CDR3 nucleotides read TGTGCCAGTAGTATAGGGGGACAGGGGGCAAAGCCCCAGCATTTT.

The CDR3 spells CASSLQPGVNTEAFF. The CDR3 nucleotides are TGCGCCAGCAGCCTCCAGCCAGGGGTGAACACTGAAGCTTTCTTT. The V and J genes are TRBV4-1 and TRBJ1-1; the D gene is possibly TRBD1 (6 bases). Germline V gene lookup returns CDR1 MGHRA and CDR2 YSYEKL. This CDR3 is built from 15 residues. V was clipped by 4 bases and J by 0 bases, with 12 bases between them.

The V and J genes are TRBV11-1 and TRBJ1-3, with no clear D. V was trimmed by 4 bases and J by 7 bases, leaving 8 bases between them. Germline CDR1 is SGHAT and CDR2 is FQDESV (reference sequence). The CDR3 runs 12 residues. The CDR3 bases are TGTGCCAGCAGCTCGTGGGCTAACACCATATATTTT. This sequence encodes CASSSWANTIYF.

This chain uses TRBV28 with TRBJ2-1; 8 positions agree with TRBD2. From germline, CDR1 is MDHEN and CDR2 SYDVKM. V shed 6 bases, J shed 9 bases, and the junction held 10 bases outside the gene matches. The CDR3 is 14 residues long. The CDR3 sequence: CASSPSGLVAEQFF. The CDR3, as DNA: TGTGCCAGCAGCCCCTCGGGACTAGTAGCTGAGCAGTTCTTC.